This T cell receptor beta chain was identified in a study of T-cell reconstitution after alpha-beta-depleted transplantation in children (dated by TCRdb to between 2015 and 2016). Turning to the overall study: Using TCR repertoire profiling, the study followed T-cell immune reconstitution in a quantitative way in children after TCRalphabeta/CD19-depleted allogeneic hematopoietic cell transplantation.

General findings and caveats noted by the study authors: Over the following months the frequencies of hyperexpanded clones went down, and after one year T-cell counts and TCRbeta diversity were mostly credited to newly produced T cells. In some patients, high TCRbeta diversity at day 60 was attributed to recipient T cells and intrathymic progenitors that had survived conditioning. The apparently early recovery of alphabetaT-cell counts about two months after transplant reportedly depended on only several hundred rapidly expanded clones that came from non-depleted graft cells.

For this chain, trimming is 4 bases at the V end and 2 bases at the J end, and the number of junction bases without a gene match is 1. According to the germline V gene (reference sequence), CDR1 reads DFQATT and CDR2 reads SNEGSKA. The CDR3 covers 12 residues, taking in both the cysteine and the phenylalanine. Only the CDR3 portion is preserved as DNA: 36 bases, with reading frame beginning at the first base. The library was obtained by PCR. These reads were obtained on an Illumina HiSeq 2500. Molecular barcoding was employed in the preparation of TCR libraries, with unique molecular identifiers being used to normalize TCRbeta repertoire quantification. TCRdb ran its own pipeline on the public reads, namely fastp trimming at Q25 and MiXCR clone calling, and kept in-frame beta chains. Merged by CDR3 protein, the rows form single entries marked with the most common genes and DNA. Across this sample there are more than 500,000 distinct CDR3 sequences, with 11% seen only once. The top ten hold 14% of the sample.

What the treatment or condition label conveys for this sample: allogeneic hematopoietic cell transplantation with graft depleted of TCRalphabeta T cells and CD19 B cells. The children who served as transplant recipients had been given grafts of TCRalphabeta/CD19-depleted allogeneic hematopoietic cells. On this clonotype: The target of this receptor is not known. No base quality values were provided; no much bigger clone lies one nucleotide off.

The TCR sequence derives from a female patient aged 2-10 years who had a stem cell transplant for aplastic anemia, so the T cells may come from the graft donor. Material: PBMCs, mostly from graft donor cells, obtained 180 days after TCRalphabeta/CD19-depleted stem cell transplant. The chain joins TRBV20-1 to TRBJ2-7; TRBD2 aligns with 8 central bases. The CDR3 region has the sequence CSATGRAYEQYF. The DNA sequence is given as TGCAGTGCTACCGGGAGGGCCTACGAGCAGTACTTC.